This paragraph covers one T cell receptor beta chain sequence. Its antigen is not known. The data belong to a study of blood T cells in healthy people across ages. Whole-study results and caveats: Donors of long life had a larger count of naive CD4+ cells and greater diversity than aged donors.

Healthy Caucasians from Russia aged roughly 6 to 90 served as donors. The germline V gene has CDR1 MNHEY and CDR2 SMNVEV (reference sequence). V was shortened by 7 bases and J by 5 bases, with 11 bases between the two germline ends. The CDR3 is 12 amino acids. Combining a sample-barcoded 5' primer with a J-beta primer mix, a second PCR ran for roughly 7 to 11 cycles. Researchers report that each sample yielded at least 3 million CDR3-containing paired-end reads. TCRdb reprocessed the 5' RACE reads via MiXCR and lists one record per CDR3 protein. In the table there are 1.5 million to 2 million distinct CDR3 sequences, 40% to 55% of which are singletons.

The rearrangement joins TRBV27 to TRBJ1-2; weak D call: TRBD1 (5 bases). This receptor was identified in a woman aged 40-49 years in good health. The sample comprised blood. CDR3 in DNA: TGTGCCAGCAAAGGGACTCCTTATGGCTACACCTTC. This codes for CASKGTPYGYTF.